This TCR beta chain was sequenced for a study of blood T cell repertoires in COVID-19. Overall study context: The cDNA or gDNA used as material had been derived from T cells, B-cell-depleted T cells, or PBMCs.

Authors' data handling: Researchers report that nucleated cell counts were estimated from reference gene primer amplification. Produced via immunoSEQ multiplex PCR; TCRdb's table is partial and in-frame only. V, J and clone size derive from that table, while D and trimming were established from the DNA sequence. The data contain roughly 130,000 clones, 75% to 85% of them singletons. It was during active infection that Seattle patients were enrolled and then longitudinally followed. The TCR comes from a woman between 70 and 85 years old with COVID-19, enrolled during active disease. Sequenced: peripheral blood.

The CDR3 coding sequence is TGTGCCAGTAGTCCAATGACAGGCTACGAGCAGTACTTC. Its translation: CASSPMTGYEQYF. The rearrangement joins TRBV19 to TRBJ2-7; D is possibly TRBD1 (6 bases). The length of the CDR3 is 13 residues. Between the trimmed V and J ends, which lost 5 bases and 3 bases, there was a span of 11 bases. Germline V gives CDR1 LNHDA, CDR2 SQIVND (reference sequence).